One TCR beta chain is described in this entry. Its recognized antigen is unknown. Qualities for individual bases were not recorded, and no much larger clone is one base off. The CDR3 regions of human TCRbeta chains were subjected to immunosequencing. The paper's data handling went like this. TCRs in the repertoires were matched against a reference library of SARS-CoV-2-specific TCRs that had been generated with the MIRA antigen-specificity platform. Breadth was defined as the fraction of unique TCRs that were SARS-CoV-2-associated, and depth was defined as the fraction of total T cells that were SARS-CoV-2-associated. Using the MIRA data, each spike-specific TCR was assigned both to the spike region to which the TCR was reactive and to a CD4 or CD8 class. Log10-transformed breadth and depth values were compared by one-way ANOVA with Sidak's multiple comparisons tests. TCRdb provides this immuneACCESS table in a form limited to in-frame rearrangements. Some clones are lacking; in checked studies, under half of them reflect an unresolved V gene, and why the rest are absent is not known. V, J and clone size derive from that table, while D and trimming were established from the DNA sequence. The sample has 100,000 to 150,000 clones on record, approximately 84% of them singletons. In total, the top ten clones hold approximately 9.3% of the sample.

Reading the label with the study, this specimen's time point is: baseline before first vaccination. Samples from vaccinated people were obtained from the UK trials COV001 and COV002, which included a single-blind randomized controlled phase 2/3 trial of AZD1222 (ChAdOx1 nCoV-19) in healthy adults. Trial participant PBMC samples were collected at day 0 and day 28 after the second dose for TCRbeta chain sequencing. Trimming removed 4 bases from V and 8 bases from J; the gene matches leave 9 bases unexplained. From the cysteine through the phenylalanine, the CDR3 covers 14 amino acids. The kept DNA is CDR3 alone, 42 bases in frame from the first base. From the germline V gene (reference sequence), CDR1 is MNHEY and CDR2 is SMNVEV. This entry is derived from a study of T cell responses to AZD1222 COVID-19 vaccine (dated by TCRdb to about 2021). For the wider study: AZD1222 recipients whose second dose came at about 4 weeks and those whose second dose came at about 12 weeks were combined into one group, since spike-specific TCR depth and breadth did not differ between the two schedules. A total of approximately 240 trial participants underwent TCR sequencing, of whom about 200 had received two doses of AZD1222 and approximately 25 had received two doses of the MenACWY control vaccine. Enrollment into the trials was organized by age into subgroups of 18-55, 56-69 and 70-plus years, and those subgroups contained roughly 150, 30 and 60 TCR-sequenced participants, respectively.

The paper as a whole reports these results and caveats: Reportedly, almost half of the unique spike-specific TCRs recognized epitopes lying outside the regions that are mutated in the B.1.351 and B.1.1.7 variants. Vaccine-associated CD4 TCRs spanned the whole spike protein, with dominant responses in regions 160-218 and 743-854. The 56-69-year group was small, and its depth increase did not reach significance, likely because of low power. Participants were mostly white British, with more females than males. The authors suggested clonal diversity may have been underestimated. Only five or six AZD1222 recipients were SARS-CoV-2 seropositive at baseline, limiting conclusions about previously exposed vaccinees. After two AZD1222 doses, both the breadth and the depth of spike-specific TCRs were significantly higher than at day 0 and than in MenACWY recipients. No day 14 peak-response samples were available, so repertoires were characterized only after the peak T cell response.

In this chain, TRBV27 is recombined with TRBJ1-2, and 8 junction bases match TRBD1. The clonotype was recovered from an adult in good health. The sequencing here drew on peripheral blood, taken on day 0 of AZD1222 vaccination. Read as DNA, the sequence is TGTGCCAGCAGTTGGGCAGGGGGCACCGGCGGCTACACCTTC. Protein translation: CASSWAGGTGGYTF.